The clone carrying this TCR beta chain has only one observation. No antigen is known for it. Across several immunoSEQ plates, the genomic DNA of each subset was split evenly. Clones were sequenced by immunoSEQ multiplex PCR, and TCRdb holds only the in-frame ones, with some missing. The sample lists fewer than 650,000 clones, about three quarters occurring once. This specimen comes from a study of shared clonotypes between healthy human individuals. Findings of the study overall: Genetic and exposure-history diversity was limited by the few donors. Tissues were not sampled, only blood, and their repertoires likely differ.

This CDR3 spans 15 amino acids. V lost 4 bases, J lost 7 bases, and 6 bases stayed unmatched. Germline V gene lookup returns CDR1 SGHRS and CDR2 YFSETQ. Adult donors, all healthy and HIV-negative, had no recent acute infections or vaccinations. The chain uses TRBV5-1 and TRBJ1-4; TRBD1 agrees at 11 bases. The sequence came from a woman in her thirties or forties in good health. Some clones in this sample may be carry-over from other donors' samples. Material: PBMCs. CDR3 sequence reads: CASSISGTGGEKLFF. The DNA for the CDR3 is TGCGCCAGCAGCATATCCGGGACAGGGGGTGAAAAACTGTTTTTT. Combining the CDR3 with reference TRBV5-1 and TRBJ1-4 gives the whole variable domain KAGVTQTPRYLIKTRGQQVTLSCSPISGHRSVSWYQQTPGQGLQFLFEYFSETQRNKGNFPGRFSGRQFSNSRSEMNVSTLELGDSALYLCASSISGTGGEKLFFGSGTQLSVL.